This entry lists 18 T cell receptor beta chains sequenced from one sample in a study of early stage breast cancer tumors. The assay was immunoSEQ multiplex PCR, and TCRdb's table has in-frame clones only and misses some. The sample shows about 72,000 clones, under 85% of them seen only once. The sequenced material came from blood. All receptors derive from a person aged 55 to 75 with breast cancer.

The V call is TRBV6-5, the J call TRBJ2-7; D unresolved. Germline V gene lookup returns CDR1 MNHEY and CDR2 SVGAGI. V was pared by 8 bases and J by 0 bases, with 11 bases between. CDR3 size: 13 residues. This chain's CDR3 is CASSGPPSYEQYF. DNA for the CDR3: TGTGCCAGCTCAGGACCTCCCTCCTACGAGCAGTACTTC.

This clone has only one observation. The chain carries TRBV29-1 and TRBJ1-1; D not resolved. The CDR3 consists of 13 residues. Germline CDR1 is SQVTM and CDR2 is ANQGSEA. V was shortened by 7 bases and J by 2 bases, with 14 bases between the two germline ends. In DNA form, the CDR3 reads TGCAGCGCTTTTGAACAGCTCAACACTGAAGCTTTCTTT. Protein: CSAFEQLNTEAFF.

The chain employs TRBV5-8 and TRBJ2-7; D unclear. The length of the CDR3 is 11 residues. CDR1 is SGHTS, CDR2 YDEGEE, per germline. The V end lost 5 bases, the J end lost 6 bases, and 9 bases lay between the germline ends. The CDR3 here is CASRPRLEQYF. Written as DNA, the CDR3 is TGTGCCAGCAGGCCCAGGCTCGAGCAGTACTTC.

V is TRBV11-2 and J is TRBJ1-2; 10 bases fit TRBD1. Germline values: CDR1 SGHAT, CDR2 FQNNGV. This CDR3 is 17 amino acids long. Unmatched junction bases numbered 6, after V lost 2 bases and J lost 0 bases. CDR3 region: CASSLTGQGIANYGYTF. In nucleotides, the CDR3 is TGTGCCAGCAGCTTAACGGGACAGGGGATAGCTAACTATGGCTACACCTTC.

This chain links TRBV5-1 with TRBJ2-7, with D possibly being TRBD1 (6 bases). V was shortened by 3 bases and J by 6 bases, with 16 bases between the two germline ends. CDR1 SGHRS and CDR2 YFSETQ come from the germline V gene. The CDR3 length is 14 residues. CDR3 bases: TGCGCCAGCAGCTCGGGGACACCCTCCGCCGAGCAGTACTTC. This translates into CASSSGTPSAEQYF.

This chain uses TRBV7-6 with TRBJ1-5; 8 nucleotides match TRBD1. The V gene's germline CDR1 is SGHVS and CDR2 FNYEAQ. CDR3 size: 14 residues. With V trimmed by 5 bases and J by 4 bases, 4 bases remained unmatched. In DNA form, the CDR3 reads TGTGCCAGCAGCCTCGGACAGGGAAATCAGCCCCAGCATTTT. Translation: CASSLGQGNQPQHF.

This sequence joins TRBV5-1 and TRBJ2-7; tentatively, D is TRBD2 (6 bases). Germline V CDR1 and CDR2: SGHRS, YFSETQ. This CDR3 region has 15 residues. The V gene lost 0 bases and the J gene lost 7 bases, with 17 bases spanning the gap. The CDR3 DNA reads as TGCGCCAGCAGCTTGGTTGGCGGGACCCTAGGGGAGCAGTACTTC. Protein: CASSLVGGTLGEQYF.

The V and J genes are TRBV5-8 and TRBJ2-3, with D uncertain. This CDR3 is built from 13 residues. V lost 7 bases to trimming and J lost 2 bases, with 11 bases between them. Per germline, CDR1 SGHTS and CDR2 YDEGEE. The CDR3 nucleotides are TGTGCCAGCCGCAGGCAGCTCACAGATACGCAGTATTTT. Protein sequence: CASRRQLTDTQYF.

The V call is TRBV25-1, the J call TRBJ1-1; TRBD1 matches at 8 bases. V lost 2 bases and J lost 0; bases outside the gene matches: 8. The CDR3 sequence is 17 residues long. The germline CDR1 and CDR2 sequences are MGHDK and SYGVNS. CDR3: CASSEAGRGPMNTEAFF. In nucleotides, the CDR3 is TGTGCCAGCAGTGAAGCGGGCAGGGGGCCAATGAACACTGAAGCTTTCTTT. Supplemented by reference TRBV25-1 and TRBJ1-1, the full variable domain reads EADIYQTPRYLVIGTGKKITLECSQTMGHDKMYWYQQDPGMELHLIHYSYGVNSTEKGDLSSESTVSRIRTEHFPLTLESARPSHTSQYLCASSEAGRGPMNTEAFFGQGTRLTVV.

This chain connects TRBV7-3 to TRBJ1-1; D gene unclear. The CDR3 has 13 residues. Germline CDR1 is SGHTA and CDR2 is FQGTGA. The V end lost 5 bases, the J end lost 6 bases, and 13 bases lay between the germline ends. The CDR3 here is CASSPSRGSEAFF. The CDR3 bases are TGTGCCAGCAGCCCCTCGCGAGGGTCTGAAGCTTTCTTT.

V is TRBV28 and J is TRBJ2-5; TRBD2 agrees at 9 bases. With V trimmed by 1 base and J by 4 bases, 7 bases remained unmatched. The CDR3 is 16 amino acids. Per the germline V gene, CDR1 is MDHEN and CDR2 is SYDVKM. The CDR3 loop reads CASSLYTGTSSETQYF. Here the CDR3 DNA reads TGTGCCAGCAGTTTATACACAGGGACTAGCTCAGAGACCCAGTACTTC.

The CDR3 region has the DNA TGTGCCAGCAGTTTCGGCGGAAATCAGCCCCAGCATTTT. Its translation: CASSFGGNQPQHF. The genes are TRBV27 and TRBJ1-5; D is unclear. V was pared by 3 bases and J by 4 bases, with 7 bases between. This CDR3 is built from 13 residues. CDR1 MNHEY and CDR2 SMNVEV come from the germline V gene (reference sequence).

The rearrangement joins TRBV6-5 to TRBJ2-3, with TRBD1 matching 10 bases. V lost 5 bases and J lost 6; bases outside the gene matches: 5. This CDR3 is 14 amino acids long. Germline V gives CDR1 MNHEY, CDR2 SVGAGI. CDR3 bases: TGTGCCAGCAGTCCCGGGACAGGGGTGGATACGCAGTATTTT. Protein product: CASSPGTGVDTQYF.

This clone was found a few times. This chain joins TRBV5-1 and TRBJ1-5; 9 bases fit TRBD1. The CDR3 is 13 amino acids. Germline CDR1 SGHRS, CDR2 YFSETQ. V lost 3 bases, J lost 7 bases, and 2 bases stayed unmatched. The CDR3 region is CASSSGQGQPQHF. The DNA for the CDR3 is TGCGCCAGCAGCTCCGGACAGGGGCAGCCCCAGCATTTT.

The chain has TRBV2 and TRBJ2-1, with 7 positions matching TRBD1. This CDR3 is 14 amino acids long. Germline V lookup: CDR1 SNHLY, CDR2 FYNNEI. V gave up 4 bases and J gave up 6 bases; unmatched junction bases: 6. The CDR3 DNA reads TGTGCCAGCAGTGCGACAGGGTCCGCCAATGAGCAGTTCTTC. Encoded protein: CASSATGSANEQFF.

This rearrangement joins TRBV7-8 to TRBJ2-3; TRBD2 is a possible D gene (5 bases). The CDR3 runs 16 residues. V was clipped by 5 bases and J by 2 bases, with 17 bases between them. CDR1 SGHVS and CDR2 FQNEAQ come from the germline V gene. The CDR3 nucleotides read TGTGCCAGCAGCCCCCGGGGTACTTTTCTCACAGATACGCAGTATTTT. Protein: CASSPRGTFLTDTQYF.

The chain uses TRBV18 and TRBJ2-6, with D unclear. CDR1 is KGHSH and CDR2 is LQKENI in the germline V gene. The germline V and J ends were trimmed by 3 bases and 1 base, with 19 bases remaining between them. The CDR3 has 19 residues. CDR3 region: CASSPVKLSLSSGANVLTF. CDR3 DNA sequence: TGTGCCAGCTCACCCGTGAAACTTTCACTCTCATCTGGGGCCAACGTCCTGACTTTC.

The chain combines TRBV7-3 with TRBJ2-1; weak D call: TRBD1 (5 bases). The CDR3 consists of 13 residues. The V gene lost 4 bases and the J gene lost 5 bases, with 9 bases spanning the gap. Germline CDR1 is SGHTA and CDR2 is FQGTGA. CDR3 DNA: TGTGCCAGCAGCTGGGGCCGAAACAATGAGCAGTTCTTC. Protein: CASSWGRNNEQFF. Looking up the rest from reference TRBV7-3 and TRBJ2-1 gives the full variable domain: GAGVSQTPSNKVTEKGKYVELRCDPISGHTALYWYRQSLGQGPEFLIYFQGTGAADDSGLPNDRFFAVRPEGSVSTLKIQRTERGDSAVYLCASSWGRNNEQFFGPGTRLTVL.